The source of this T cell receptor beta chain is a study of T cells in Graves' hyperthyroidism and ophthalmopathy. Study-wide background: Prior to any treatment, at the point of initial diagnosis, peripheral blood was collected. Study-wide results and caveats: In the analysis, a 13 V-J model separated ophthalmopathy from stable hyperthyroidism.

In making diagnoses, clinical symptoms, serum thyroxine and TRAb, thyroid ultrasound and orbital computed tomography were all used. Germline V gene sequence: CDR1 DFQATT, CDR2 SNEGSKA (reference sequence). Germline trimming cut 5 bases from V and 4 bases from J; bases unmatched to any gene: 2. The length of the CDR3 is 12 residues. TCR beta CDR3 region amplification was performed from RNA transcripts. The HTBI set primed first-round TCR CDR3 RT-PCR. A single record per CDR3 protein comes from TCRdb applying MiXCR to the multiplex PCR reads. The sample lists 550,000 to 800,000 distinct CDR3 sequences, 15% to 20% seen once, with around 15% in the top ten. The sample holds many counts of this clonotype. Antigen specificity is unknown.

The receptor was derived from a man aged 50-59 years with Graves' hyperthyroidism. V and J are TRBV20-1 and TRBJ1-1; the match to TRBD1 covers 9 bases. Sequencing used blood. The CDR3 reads CSAPDRGTEAFF. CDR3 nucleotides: TGCAGTGCTCCGGACAGGGGCACTGAAGCTTTCTTT.